The rows below give T cell receptor beta chains drawn from one sample of a study of blood T cells in healthy people across ages. One entry per CDR3 protein results from TCRdb running MiXCR on the 5' RACE reads. The sample lists some 890,000 distinct CDR3 sequences; 25% to 35% were seen once. These data also formed part of another study, on T cells of mothers and their children.

The specimen sequenced was blood. The receptors shown here come from a middle-aged woman in good health. Each CDR3 is given with its conserved first and last residue. The order of the fields is V gene, J gene, clone size, D gene, CDR3 DNA, CDR3 protein. A D gene is named only where the DNA matches it firmly. Clone size is not always given. Where it is, it says once, few, many or a class for expanded clones.

TRBV7-2	TRBJ2-7	many	-	TGTGCCAGCAGACCCCAACAGGGATACTACGAGCAGTACTTC	CASRPQQGYYEQYF
TRBV28	TRBJ2-7	-	-	TGTGCCAGCACCCGGGAGTCCTACGAGCAGTACTTC	CASTRESYEQYF
TRBV20-1	TRBJ1-5	many	-	TGCAGTGCTGTGGACAGTTATAGCAATCAGCCCCAGCATTTT	CSAVDSYSNQPQHF
TRBV7-3	TRBJ2-2	-	TRBD2	TGTGCCAGCAGCCCGACTAGCGGGGGGGCCAGCGGGGAGCTGTTTTTT	CASSPTSGGASGELFF
TRBV7-9	TRBJ2-7	few	TRBD1	TGTGCCAGCAGCTTATCCCCAAGGACAGGTTGGTCCTACAATGAGCAGTACTTC	CASSLSPRTGWSYNEQYF
TRBV29-1	TRBJ2-1	many	-	TGCAGCGTTTGTGAGACTAGGAGGACGGATGAGCAGTTCTTC	CSVCETRRTDEQFF
TRBV7-2	TRBJ1-4	few	TRBD1	TGTGCCAGCTCGAGACAGGGGGGAACTAATGAAAAACTGTTTTTT	CASSRQGGTNEKLFF
TRBV7-3	TRBJ2-7	-	-	TGTGCCAGCAGCTTACACCCGGCCGACAGCGCTAATGAGCAGTACTTC	CASSLHPADSANEQYF
TRBV6-5	TRBJ2-1	-	-	TGTGCCATCGAGCAGGGAACCTACAATGAGCAGTTCTTC	CAIEQGTYNEQFF
TRBV12-3/TRBV12-4	TRBJ2-1	-	-	TGTGCCAGCAGACAACGCGGGGGCCTGTACAATGAGCAGTTCTTC	CASRQRGGLYNEQFF
TRBV28	TRBJ1-6	few	TRBD1	TGTGCCAGCAGTACGACAGGGATCTATAATTCACCCCTCCACTTT	CASSTTGIYNSPLHF
TRBV20-1	TRBJ1-1	-	-	TGCAGTGCTAGTGATGGGGGGCCGAACACTGAAGCTTTCTTT	CSASDGGPNTEAFF
TRBV20-1	TRBJ2-1	-	TRBD2	TGCAGTGCTAGACAGACTAGCGGGGGGGCGTATGAGCAGTTCTTC	CSARQTSGGAYEQFF
TRBV4-3	TRBJ2-1	few	-	TGCGCCAGCAGCCAAGGGGGTAGCCGCTCCTCCTACAATGAGCAGTTCTTC	CASSQGGSRSSYNEQFF
TRBV6-5	TRBJ2-3	many	-	TGTGCCAGCAGGAAGGGGGGCACAGATACGCAGTATTTT	CASRKGGTDTQYF
TRBV4-1	TRBJ2-4	-	-	TGCGCCAGCAGCCAAGATTCGGGACTTCAGTACTTC	CASSQDSGLQYF